Listed below are T cell receptor beta chains from one sample, sequenced in a study of Graves' ophthalmopathy and Graves' hyperthyroidism. TCRdb re-called the multiplex PCR reads through MiXCR, storing one row per CDR3 protein. This table holds 600,000 to 650,000 distinct CDR3 sequences, 22% found once. The sequenced material came from peripheral blood. The receptors stem from a woman aged 18-30 years with stable Graves' hyperthyroidism. Some clones in this sample may be carry-over from other donors' samples. CDR3s include the opening cysteine and the closing phenylalanine or tryptophan. Fields, in order: clone size, D gene, J gene, V gene, CDR3 protein, CDR3 DNA. A D gene is named only where the DNA matches it firmly. Expanded clones are given a class, and other clones once, few, many or no size at all.

clone_size: many
d_call: TRBD1
j_call: TRBJ2-7
v_call: TRBV6-5
cdr3_aa: CASSYLGQNYEQYF
cdr3_nt: TGTGCCAGCAGTTACTTGGGACAGAATTACGAGCAGTACTTC

clone_size: many
d_call: NA
j_call: TRBJ1-1
v_call: TRBV6-1
cdr3_aa: CASSEARWQARWAEAFF
cdr3_nt: TGTGCCAGCAGTGAAGCACGTTGGCAGGCCCGATGGGCTGAAGCTTTCTTT

clone_size: many
d_call: NA
j_call: TRBJ2-2
v_call: TRBV12-5
cdr3_aa: CASGLTGLSPGELFF
cdr3_nt: TGTGCTAGTGGTTTGACGGGCCTCTCCCCCGGGGAGCTGTTTTTT

clone_size: many
d_call: TRBD1
j_call: TRBJ2-7
v_call: TRBV6-2/TRBV6-3
cdr3_aa: CASSQHRDRAREQYF
cdr3_nt: TGTGCCAGCAGCCAACACCGGGACAGGGCGCGCGAGCAGTACTTC

clone_size: few
d_call: NA
j_call: TRBJ1-2
v_call: TRBV27
cdr3_aa: CASSLWEGGVRGYTF
cdr3_nt: TGTGCCAGCAGTTTATGGGAGGGGGGGGTTCGGGGCTACACCTTC

clone_size: many
d_call: NA
j_call: TRBJ1-5
v_call: TRBV28
cdr3_aa: CASLSDSNQPQHF
cdr3_nt: TGTGCCAGCTTATCCGATAGCAATCAGCCCCAGCATTTT

clone_size: few
d_call: NA
j_call: TRBJ1-2
v_call: TRBV28
cdr3_aa: CASRRTAGYGYTF
cdr3_nt: TGTGCCAGCCGACGGACAGCCGGCTATGGCTACACCTTC

clone_size: many
d_call: NA
j_call: TRBJ2-7
v_call: TRBV12-3/TRBV12-4
cdr3_aa: CASGTHEQYF
cdr3_nt: TGTGCCAGCGGGACCCACGAGCAGTACTTC

clone_size: NA
d_call: NA
j_call: TRBJ1-2
v_call: TRBV9
cdr3_aa: CASSVAEGHYGYTF
cdr3_nt: TGTGCCAGCAGCGTAGCGGAGGGCCACTATGGCTACACCTTC

clone_size: many
d_call: TRBD2
j_call: TRBJ2-7
v_call: TRBV20-1
cdr3_aa: CSARGRGTSGRALPEQYF
cdr3_nt: TGCAGTGCTAGAGGACGTGGGACTAGCGGGAGAGCACTTCCGGAGCAGTACTTC

clone_size: many
d_call: TRBD2
j_call: TRBJ2-2
v_call: TRBV2
cdr3_aa: CASSEHLRSTSGSQGAGELFF
cdr3_nt: TGTGCCAGCAGTGAGCACTTGCGGTCGACTAGCGGGAGCCAAGGAGCCGGGGAGCTGTTTTTT

clone_size: many
d_call: TRBD1
j_call: TRBJ2-2
v_call: TRBV28
cdr3_aa: CASNPPGTGRSGELFF
cdr3_nt: TGTGCCAGCAACCCACCCGGGACAGGACGGTCCGGGGAGCTGTTTTTT

clone_size: many
d_call: NA
j_call: TRBJ2-5
v_call: TRBV12-5
cdr3_aa: CASGLGQGEETQYF
cdr3_nt: TGTGCTAGTGGTTTGGGGCAGGGAGAGGAGACCCAGTACTTC